What follows describes a single T cell receptor (beta chain). Authors' processing steps: Reference gene primer amplification gave nucleated cell count estimates. TCRdb's copy holds only in-frame clones and misses some; the assay was immunoSEQ multiplex PCR. V and J calls plus clone size are reproduced from that table; the DNA served to infer D and trimming. The table has over 300,000 clones, nearly 90% seen once. The data originate from a study of blood T cell repertoires in COVID-19. Study-level background: Whether acute or convalescent, the COVID-19 samples came from the United States, Italy and Spain.

The CDR3 consists of 14 residues. Germline CDR1 and CDR2: MNHNY and SVGAGI (reference sequence). V was pared by 5 bases and J by 4 bases, with 5 bases of the junction left unmatched. Sequencing used peripheral blood. The source is a man aged 18 to 35 with active or convalescent COVID-19. The V call is TRBV6-6, the J call TRBJ1-1, with 9 bases that match TRBD1. The CDR3 region has the DNA TGTGCCAGCAGTGGGGACAGGGTAAGCACTGAAGCTTTCTTT. Protein sequence: CASSGDRVSTEAFF.